The rows below give T cell receptor beta chains drawn from one sample of a study of T cells after yellow fever vaccination. Each CDR3 protein is one row after TCRdb ran MiXCR on the 5' RACE reads. The table has hundreds of thousands of distinct CDR3 sequences, around 12% seen once. The sequenced sample was CD4+ T cells sorted from PBMCs, obtained 15 days after the yellow fever booster vaccination. The source is a man younger than 35 who received the YFV17D yellow fever vaccine. CDR3s include the opening cysteine and the closing phenylalanine or tryptophan. A D gene is named only where the DNA matches it firmly. A row's size may be missing; if present it is once, few, many or a size class.

J,size,V,D,CDR3,DNA
TRBJ1-1,few,TRBV5-4,NA,CASSLSEVWNTEAFF,TGTGCCAGCAGCTTGTCCGAGGTATGGAACACTGAAGCTTTCTTT
TRBJ2-3,few,TRBV9,NA,CASSVNPTATDTQYF,TGTGCCAGCAGCGTAAATCCCACTGCCACAGATACGCAGTATTTT
TRBJ1-1,many,TRBV7-2,NA,CASSRGEREAFF,TGTGCCAGCAGCAGGGGAGAGCGTGAAGCTTTCTTT
TRBJ2-3,NA,TRBV7-2,TRBD2,CASSFLGTSGRTDTQYF,TGTGCCAGCAGCTTCCTTGGGACTAGCGGGCGCACAGATACGCAGTATTTT
TRBJ1-4,few,TRBV4-2,NA,CASSHPHQGNEKLFF,TGTGCCAGCAGCCACCCCCACCAGGGTAATGAAAAACTGTTTTTT
TRBJ2-3,few,TRBV19,TRBD2,CASSRRGGGGTQYF,TGTGCCAGTAGTAGACGGGGCGGCGGGGGAACGCAGTATTTT
TRBJ1-6,few,TRBV24-1,NA,CATVGGTENSPLHF,TGTGCCACTGTGGGGGGGACGGAGAATTCACCCCTCCACTTT
TRBJ2-3,NA,TRBV6-1,NA,CASSEARRTQYF,TGTGCCAGCAGTGAAGCAAGAAGGACGCAGTATTTT
TRBJ2-7,few,TRBV10-1,NA,CASSGPGAHEQYF,TGCGCCAGCAGTGGTCCGGGCGCGCACGAGCAGTACTTC
TRBJ1-1,NA,TRBV7-9,NA,CASSLWMNTEAFF,TGTGCCAGCAGCCTATGGATGAACACTGAAGCTTTCTTT
TRBJ2-1,few,TRBV11-1,NA,CASSQPRSSNEQFF,TGTGCCAGCAGCCAACCCCGTAGTTCCAATGAGCAGTTCTTC
TRBJ2-2,few,TRBV12-3/TRBV12-4,NA,CASSPPPADTGELFF,TGTGCCAGCAGTCCACCCCCGGCAGACACCGGGGAGCTGTTTTTT
TRBJ2-5,many,TRBV9,TRBD2,CASSSRLAGAETQYF,TGTGCCAGCAGCTCCAGACTAGCGGGGGCCGAGACCCAGTACTTC
TRBJ2-1,NA,TRBV5-4,NA,CASSQDNGAEQFF,TGTGCCAGCAGCCAGGACAACGGGGCTGAGCAGTTCTTC
TRBJ2-5,NA,TRBV5-1,NA,CASSLRTVSGQETQYF,TGCGCCAGCAGCTTGCGGACGGTATCAGGACAAGAGACCCAGTACTTC
TRBJ2-3,NA,TRBV5-5,TRBD1,CASILRDRGSQSTDTQYF,TGTGCCAGCATACTCCGGGACAGGGGGTCTCAGAGCACAGATACGCAGTATTTT
TRBJ2-2,few,TRBV19,NA,CASSFAAMFLTGELFF,TGTGCCAGTAGTTTTGCAGCAATGTTTCTCACCGGGGAGCTGTTTTTT
TRBJ1-2,NA,TRBV18,TRBD1,CASSPPGQPPSGYTF,TGTGCCAGCTCACCACCGGGACAGCCCCCCTCGGGCTACACCTTC
TRBJ2-2,NA,TRBV9,NA,CASSVAPDNTGELFF,TGTGCCAGCAGCGTAGCCCCGGACAACACCGGGGAGCTGTTTTTT
TRBJ2-2,NA,TRBV5-1,TRBD1,CASSRDREAGELFF,TGCGCCAGCAGCAGGGACAGGGAGGCCGGGGAGCTGTTTTTT
TRBJ2-5,once,TRBV12-3/TRBV12-4,NA,CASSLEQVETQYF,TGTGCCAGCAGTTTAGAGCAAGTAGAGACCCAGTACTTC
TRBJ1-1,NA,TRBV5-1,TRBD1,CASSRTGAQNTEAFF,TGCGCCAGCAGCAGGACAGGGGCCCAGAACACTGAAGCTTTCTTT
TRBJ2-3,few,TRBV5-1,NA,CASSRDTYTDTQYF,TGCGCCAGCAGCCGGGACACCTACACAGATACGCAGTATTTT
TRBJ2-4,NA,TRBV5-1,TRBD1,CASSLASGGDIQYF,TGCGCCAGCAGCTTGGCGTCAGGGGGCGACATTCAGTACTTC
TRBJ1-4,NA,TRBV5-1,TRBD1,CASSRDRDEVGNEKLFF,TGCGCCAGCAGCCGGGACAGGGATGAGGTGGGGAATGAAAAACTGTTTTTT
TRBJ2-3,once,TRBV4-3,NA,CASSLSAEHTDTQYF,TGCGCCAGCAGCCTTAGCGCCGAACACACAGATACGCAGTATTTT
TRBJ2-3,few,TRBV20-1,NA,CSAGAFRLSTDTQYF,TGCAGTGCTGGGGCCTTTCGGCTTAGCACAGATACGCAGTATTTT
TRBJ2-4,NA,TRBV3-1,NA,CASSPGTAKNIQYF,TGTGCCAGCAGCCCCGGCACAGCCAAAAACATTCAGTACTTC
TRBJ1-1,NA,TRBV5-1,NA,CASSLQFSGNTEAFF,TGCGCCAGCAGCTTGCAATTTTCAGGGAACACTGAAGCTTTCTTT
TRBJ2-7,few,TRBV7-2,NA,CASSFQGLYEQYF,TGTGCCAGCAGCTTCCAGGGGCTCTACGAGCAGTACTTC
TRBJ2-3,NA,TRBV20-1,NA,CSARVLGDTQYF,TGCAGTGCTAGAGTGCTGGGAGATACGCAGTATTTT
TRBJ2-3,few,TRBV20-1,NA,CSAGTPSTDTQYF,TGCAGTGCTGGGACTCCTAGCACAGATACGCAGTATTTT
TRBJ2-3,few,TRBV7-6,NA,CASSAAGSLADTQYF,TGTGCCAGCAGCGCAGCTGGCTCCTTGGCAGATACGCAGTATTTT
TRBJ2-1,NA,TRBV4-3,TRBD2,CASSQGNGGAYEQFF,TGCGCCAGCAGCCAAGGAAACGGGGGGGCGTATGAGCAGTTCTTC
TRBJ1-1,few,TRBV18,NA,CASSPSLGADTEAFF,TGTGCCAGCTCACCAAGTTTAGGGGCCGACACTGAAGCTTTCTTT